This is a list of T cell receptor beta chains from one sample in a study of patients and donors after allogeneic stem cell transplantation. TCRdb independently ran MiXCR on the RT-PCR reads; one entry per CDR3 protein. The sample consists of over 130,000 distinct CDR3 sequences, about two fifths of them appearing once. Sequencing input: blood, either unsorted or a sorted T cell fraction (not recorded which). The receptors were sampled from a human donor who was either an allogeneic HSCT recipient or a stem cell or donor lymphocyte infusion donor (not recorded which). It is not recorded whose cells these are; they may come from a transplant donor. CDR3s include the opening cysteine and the closing phenylalanine or tryptophan. Each record gives: D gene, J gene, clone size, V gene, CDR3 DNA, CDR3 protein. A D gene is named only where the DNA matches it firmly. Clone size is shown for a subset of rows, as once, few, many or a class of expanded clone.

>NA|TRBJ1-5|NA|TRBV12-3/TRBV12-4
TGTGCCAGCAGTTTCCCGGGGGTTCAGCCCCAGCATTTT
CASSFPGVQPQHF
>TRBD1|TRBJ2-5|NA|TRBV7-6
TGTGCCAGCAGCTCCTGGACAGGGAGTTTAGAGACCCAGTACTTC
CASSSWTGSLETQYF
>NA|TRBJ1-5|NA|TRBV12-3/TRBV12-4
TGTGCCAGCAGTTTTCGGGGTGGGATTGGCAATCAGCCCCAGCATTTT
CASSFRGGIGNQPQHF
>NA|TRBJ1-1|few|TRBV9
TGTGCCAGCAGCACCAGGGGACTGCTAGACACTGAAGCTTTCTTT
CASSTRGLLDTEAFF
>NA|TRBJ1-2|NA|TRBV6-5
TGTGCCAGCAGTTACGAGGGGTTCCCCTATGGCTACACCTTC
CASSYEGFPYGYTF
>NA|TRBJ2-2|NA|TRBV12-3/TRBV12-4
TGTGCCAGCACCGATCTCCCGGGGTCGGTTTCCGGGGAGCTGTTTTTT
CASTDLPGSVSGELFF
>NA|TRBJ2-4|NA|TRBV30
TGTGCCTGTGCCGGGACGGCCAAAAACATTCAGTACTTC
CACAGTAKNIQYF
>NA|TRBJ1-6|many|TRBV6-5
TGTGCCAGCAGTTACTCATCAGATTCACCCCTCCACTTT
CASSYSSDSPLHF
>TRBD1|TRBJ1-4|few|TRBV15
TGTGCCACCAGCAGAGATCGGTTCCGGACAGGGGAAGGAGAAAAACTGTTTTTT
CATSRDRFRTGEGEKLFF
>TRBD2|TRBJ2-1|NA|TRBV28
TGTGCCAGCAGTGGACTAGCGGGGGGGCGCTCCTACAATGAGCAGTTCTTC
CASSGLAGGRSYNEQFF
>NA|TRBJ2-3|NA|TRBV7-9
TGTGCCAGCAGCTTTACGGTGACAACTAGCACAGATACGCAGTATTTT
CASSFTVTTSTDTQYF
>NA|TRBJ2-2|NA|TRBV5-1
TGCGCCAGCAGCTTCCTCCAGAACACCGGGGAGCTGTTTTTT
CASSFLQNTGELFF
>NA|TRBJ1-1|few|TRBV25-1
TGTGCCAGCAGTCCCGACAGGTACACTGAAGCTTTCTTT
CASSPDRYTEAFF
>NA|TRBJ1-1|NA|TRBV29-1
TGCAGCGTTGAGGATGGACAATTTGAAGCTTTCTTT
CSVEDGQFEAFF
>NA|TRBJ1-5|NA|TRBV10-3
TGTGCCATCAGTGAGCCCCCGACAGGTACCTATAGCAATCAGCCCCAGCATTTT
CAISEPPTGTYSNQPQHF
>TRBD1|TRBJ1-1|few|TRBV7-9
TGTGCCAGCAGCCCCCTCAGGGGGGTGCACACTGAAGCTTTCTTT
CASSPLRGVHTEAFF
>NA|TRBJ1-1|many|TRBV5-1
TGCGCCAGCAGCTTGGCGCCAGGTTGGGACACTGAAGCTTTCTTT
CASSLAPGWDTEAFF
>NA|TRBJ1-6|NA|TRBV6-6
TGTGCCAGCAGTTACAAGAGGGCCACCTATAATTCACCCCTCCACTTT
CASSYKRATYNSPLHF
>NA|TRBJ1-6|many|TRBV12-3/TRBV12-4
TGTGCCAGCAGTTTAGGACAGAAGGATTCACCCCTCCACTTT
CASSLGQKDSPLHF
>TRBD1|TRBJ2-7|NA|TRBV4-3
TGCGCCAGCAGCACAGGGACAGGGTCCTACGAGCAGTACTTC
CASSTGTGSYEQYF
>TRBD1|TRBJ1-2|NA|TRBV12-3/TRBV12-4
TGTGCCAGCAGCCCAAACAGGGGGCGCTTTGACTATGGCTACACCTTC
CASSPNRGRFDYGYTF
>NA|TRBJ1-1|NA|TRBV12-3/TRBV12-4
TGTGCCAGCAGTTTCGGGGGGCAGGACACTGAAGCTTTCTTT
CASSFGGQDTEAFF
>NA|TRBJ1-1|few|TRBV6-2/TRBV6-3
TGTGCCAGCAGTCTCTCCCTCTCCGGGGTGAGGACTGAAGCTTTCTTT
CASSLSLSGVRTEAFF
>TRBD2|TRBJ2-1|NA|TRBV5-6
TGTGCCAGCAGCCTACTAGCGGGGGGGCCCCCACAGCAGTTCTTC
CASSLLAGGPPQQFF
>NA|TRBJ1-2|NA|TRBV20-1
TGCAGTGGCTCGGGTGCAGGGCTGAGCTATGGCTACACCTTC
CSGSGAGLSYGYTF
>NA|TRBJ1-2|NA|TRBV29-1
TGCAGCGTTCGAACGCCCGGGGGCTACACCTTC
CSVRTPGGYTF
>TRBD1|TRBJ2-1|once|TRBV6-2/TRBV6-3
TGTGCCAGCGTCCGGGACAGGGGGCTTTATGAGCAGTTCTTC
CASVRDRGLYEQFF
>NA|TRBJ1-1|NA|TRBV4-1
TGCGCCAGCAGCCAAGATGTATTGGCTCCGGGTGGGGTGAACACTGAAGCTTTCTTT
CASSQDVLAPGGVNTEAFF
>NA|TRBJ1-5|NA|TRBV10-3
TGTGCCATCGGTGAGGGTGGTCAGCCCCAGCATTTT
CAIGEGGQPQHF
>NA|TRBJ1-2|NA|TRBV25-1
TGTGCCAGCAGTGAATTGGCAGCGTGGGGATTCGATGGCTACACCTTC
CASSELAAWGFDGYTF
>TRBD2|TRBJ2-1|few|TRBV2
TGTGCCAGCAGTGAGGGGACTAGCGGTTACAATGAGCAGTTCTTC
CASSEGTSGYNEQFF
>NA|TRBJ1-1|NA|TRBV5-5
TGTGCCAGCAGCCCGGGGGGGACACGCTTCACTGAAGCTTTCTTT
CASSPGGTRFTEAFF
>NA|TRBJ2-5|NA|TRBV10-3
TGTGCCAACTCAATGCCAAGAGAGACCCAGTACTTC
CANSMPRETQYF
>NA|TRBJ2-3|NA|TRBV29-1
TGCAGCGTTGAAGATGTTGGCGGGTTGAGGGATACGCAGTATTTT
CSVEDVGGLRDTQYF
>NA|TRBJ1-4|NA|TRBV6-5
TGTGCCAGCCAAGGAGGGCAGACGGGAGAAAAACTGTTTTTT
CASQGGQTGEKLFF
>NA|TRBJ1-5|once|TRBV6-6
TGTGCCAGCAGTTACGAAGACGGCCGAGGGCCCCAGCATTTT
CASSYEDGRGPQHF
>NA|TRBJ1-2|many|TRBV12-3/TRBV12-4
TGTGCCAGCAGTTATGGACAGCCCTTTCATGGCTACACCTTC
CASSYGQPFHGYTF
>NA|TRBJ1-2|NA|TRBV28
TGTGCCAGCGGATCTGCAGGGCCTGGGGGCTACACCTTC
CASGSAGPGGYTF
>NA|TRBJ2-5|NA|TRBV4-3
TGCGCCAGCAGCGAGGGGACCCTAGAGACCCAGTACTTC
CASSEGTLETQYF
>NA|TRBJ2-2|NA|TRBV4-3
TGCGCCAGCAGCCAAGATGCCCGGGCGAACACCGGGGAGCTGTTTTTT
CASSQDARANTGELFF
>TRBD1|TRBJ2-1|few|TRBV28
TGTGCCAGCAGTCGGGACAGGGGCCTCTACAATGAGCAGTTCTTC
CASSRDRGLYNEQFF